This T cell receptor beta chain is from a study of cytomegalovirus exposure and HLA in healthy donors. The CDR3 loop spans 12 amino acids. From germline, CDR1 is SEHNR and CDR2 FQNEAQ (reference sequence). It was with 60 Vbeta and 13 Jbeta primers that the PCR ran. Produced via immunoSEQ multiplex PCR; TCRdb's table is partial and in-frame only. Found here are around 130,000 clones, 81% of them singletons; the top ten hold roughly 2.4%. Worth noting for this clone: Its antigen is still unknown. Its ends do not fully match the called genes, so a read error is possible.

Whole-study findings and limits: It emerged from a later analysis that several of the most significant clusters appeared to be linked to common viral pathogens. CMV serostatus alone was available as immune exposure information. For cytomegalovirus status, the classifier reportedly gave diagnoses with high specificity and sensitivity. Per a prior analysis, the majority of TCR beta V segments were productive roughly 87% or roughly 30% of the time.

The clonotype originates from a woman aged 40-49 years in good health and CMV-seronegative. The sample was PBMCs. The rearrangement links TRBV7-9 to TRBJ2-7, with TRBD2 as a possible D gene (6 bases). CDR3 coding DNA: TGTTCCAGCAGCTCCGACGGGAGCGAGCAGTACTTC. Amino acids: CSSSSDGSEQYF. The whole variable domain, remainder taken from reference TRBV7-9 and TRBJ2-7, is DTGVSQNPRHKITKRGQNVTFRCDPISEHNRLYWYRQTLGQGPEFLTYFQNEAQLEKSRLLSDRFSAERPKGSFSTLEIQRTEQGDSAMYLCSSSSDGSEQYFGPGTRLTVT.